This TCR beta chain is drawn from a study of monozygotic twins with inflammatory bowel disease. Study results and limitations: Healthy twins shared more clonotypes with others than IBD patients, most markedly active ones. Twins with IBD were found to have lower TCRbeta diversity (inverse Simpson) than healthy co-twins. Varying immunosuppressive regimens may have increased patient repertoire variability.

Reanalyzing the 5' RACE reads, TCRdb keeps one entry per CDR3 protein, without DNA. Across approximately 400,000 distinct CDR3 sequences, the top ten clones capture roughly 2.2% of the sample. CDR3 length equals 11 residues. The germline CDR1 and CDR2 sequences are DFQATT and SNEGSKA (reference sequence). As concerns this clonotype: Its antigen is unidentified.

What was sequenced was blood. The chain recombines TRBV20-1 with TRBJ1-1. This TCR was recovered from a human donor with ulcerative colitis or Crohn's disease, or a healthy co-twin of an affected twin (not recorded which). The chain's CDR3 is CSAAGGSEAFF.